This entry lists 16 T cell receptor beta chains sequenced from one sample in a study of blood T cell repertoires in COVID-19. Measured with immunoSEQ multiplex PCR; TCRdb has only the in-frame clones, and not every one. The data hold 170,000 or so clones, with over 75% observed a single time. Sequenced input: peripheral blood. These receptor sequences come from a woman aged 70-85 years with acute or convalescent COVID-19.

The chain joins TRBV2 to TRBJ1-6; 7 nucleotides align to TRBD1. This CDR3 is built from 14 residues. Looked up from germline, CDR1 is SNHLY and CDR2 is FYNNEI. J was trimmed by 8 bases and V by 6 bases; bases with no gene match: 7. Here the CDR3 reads CASRGDSIDSPLHF. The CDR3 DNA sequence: TGTGCCAGCAGGGGGGACAGCATCGATTCACCCCTCCACTTT.

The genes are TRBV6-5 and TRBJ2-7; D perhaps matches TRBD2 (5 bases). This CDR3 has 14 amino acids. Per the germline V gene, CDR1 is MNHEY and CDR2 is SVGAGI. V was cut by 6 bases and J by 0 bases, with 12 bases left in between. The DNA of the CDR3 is TGTGCCAGCAGCCCGCCCGGGGTCTCCTACGAGCAGTACTTC. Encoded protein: CASSPPGVSYEQYF.

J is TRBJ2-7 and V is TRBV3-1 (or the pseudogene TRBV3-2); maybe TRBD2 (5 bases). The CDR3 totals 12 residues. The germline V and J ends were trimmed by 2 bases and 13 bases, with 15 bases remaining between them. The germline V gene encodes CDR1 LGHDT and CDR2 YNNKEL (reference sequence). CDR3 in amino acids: CASSQSVGSSYF. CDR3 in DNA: TGTGCCAGCAGCCAATCGGTGGGGAGCTCATACTTC.

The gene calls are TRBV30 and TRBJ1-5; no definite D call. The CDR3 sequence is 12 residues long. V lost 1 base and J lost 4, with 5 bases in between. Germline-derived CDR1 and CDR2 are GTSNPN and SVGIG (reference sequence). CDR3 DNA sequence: TGTGCCTGGAGTGACAGAAATCAGCCCCAGCATTTT. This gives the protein CAWSDRNQPQHF.

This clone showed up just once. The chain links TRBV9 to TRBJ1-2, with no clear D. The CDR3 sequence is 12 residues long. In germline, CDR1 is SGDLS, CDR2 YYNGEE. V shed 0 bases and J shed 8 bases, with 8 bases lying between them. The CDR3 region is CASSVVAGGYTF. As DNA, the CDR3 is TGTGCCAGCAGCGTAGTAGCGGGAGGCTACACCTTC.

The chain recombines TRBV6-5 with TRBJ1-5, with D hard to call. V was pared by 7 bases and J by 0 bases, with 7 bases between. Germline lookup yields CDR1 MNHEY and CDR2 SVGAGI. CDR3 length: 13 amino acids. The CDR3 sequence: CASTLYSNQPQHF. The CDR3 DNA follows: TGTGCCAGCACCCTGTATAGCAATCAGCCCCAGCATTTT.

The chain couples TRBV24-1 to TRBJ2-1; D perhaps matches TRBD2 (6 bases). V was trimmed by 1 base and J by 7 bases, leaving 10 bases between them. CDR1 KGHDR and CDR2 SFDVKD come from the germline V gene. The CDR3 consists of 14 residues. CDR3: CATSDFRGRNEQFF. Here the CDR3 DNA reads TGTGCCACCAGTGATTTTCGGGGGAGGAATGAGCAGTTCTTC.

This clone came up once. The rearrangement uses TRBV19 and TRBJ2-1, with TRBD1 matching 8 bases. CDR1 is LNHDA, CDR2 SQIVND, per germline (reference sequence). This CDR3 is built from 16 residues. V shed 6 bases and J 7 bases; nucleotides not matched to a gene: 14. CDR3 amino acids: CASRDTGDRSRNEQFF. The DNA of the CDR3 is TGTGCCAGTAGAGATACGGGGGACAGGTCTAGGAATGAGCAGTTCTTC. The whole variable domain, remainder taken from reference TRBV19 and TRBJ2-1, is DGGITQSPKYLFRKEGQNVTLSCEQNLNHDAMYWYRQDPGQGLRLIYYSQIVNDFQKGDIAEGYSVSREKKESFPLTVTSAQKNPTAFYLCASRDTGDRSRNEQFFGPGTRLTVL.

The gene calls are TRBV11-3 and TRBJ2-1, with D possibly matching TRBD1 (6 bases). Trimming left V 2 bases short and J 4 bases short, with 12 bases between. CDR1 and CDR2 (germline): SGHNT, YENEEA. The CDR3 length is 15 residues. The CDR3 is CASSLSGGTYNEQFF. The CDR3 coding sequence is TGTGCCAGCAGCTTAAGTGGGGGCACGTACAATGAGCAGTTCTTC.

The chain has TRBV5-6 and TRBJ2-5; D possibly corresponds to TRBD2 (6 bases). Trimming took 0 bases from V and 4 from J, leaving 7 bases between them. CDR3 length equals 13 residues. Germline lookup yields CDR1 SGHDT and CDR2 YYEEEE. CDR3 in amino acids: CASSLGGGETQYF. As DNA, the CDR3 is TGTGCCAGCAGCTTGGGGGGAGGAGAGACCCAGTACTTC.

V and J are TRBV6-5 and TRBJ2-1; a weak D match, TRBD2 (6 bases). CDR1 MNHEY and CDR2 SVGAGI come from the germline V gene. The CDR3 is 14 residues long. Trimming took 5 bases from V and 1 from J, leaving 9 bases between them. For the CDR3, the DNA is TGTGCCAGCAGTCATGGGGGGTCCTACAATGAGCAGTTCTTC. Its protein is CASSHGGSYNEQFF.

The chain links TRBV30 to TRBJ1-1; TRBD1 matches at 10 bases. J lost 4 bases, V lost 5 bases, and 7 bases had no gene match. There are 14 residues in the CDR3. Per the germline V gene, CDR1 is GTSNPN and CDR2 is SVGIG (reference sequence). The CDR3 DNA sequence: TGTGCCTGGGGGAAGGACAGGGGGGCCACTGAAGCTTTCTTT. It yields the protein CAWGKDRGATEAFF.

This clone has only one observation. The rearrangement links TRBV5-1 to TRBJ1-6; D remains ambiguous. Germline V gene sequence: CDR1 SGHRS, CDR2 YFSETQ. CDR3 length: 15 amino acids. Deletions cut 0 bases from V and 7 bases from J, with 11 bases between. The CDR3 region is CASSLAPDSNSPLHF. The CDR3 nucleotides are TGCGCCAGCAGCTTGGCCCCAGATTCCAATTCACCCCTCCACTTT.

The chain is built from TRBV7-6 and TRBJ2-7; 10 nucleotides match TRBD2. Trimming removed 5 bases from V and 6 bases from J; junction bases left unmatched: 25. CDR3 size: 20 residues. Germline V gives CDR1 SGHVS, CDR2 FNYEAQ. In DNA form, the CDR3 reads TGTGCCAGCAGCCTAACCCCGGGACTGCGTAATAGCGGGAGGTTAGGCGAGCAGTACTTC. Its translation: CASSLTPGLRNSGRLGEQYF.

The CDR3 here is CASSKVAGDLETQYF. The CDR3 nucleotides read TGTGCCAGCAGCAAGGTAGCGGGAGATTTGGAGACCCAGTACTTC. The chain couples TRBV27 to TRBJ2-5, with 9 bases lining up with TRBD2. The junction had 10 bases not matched to a gene; V was cut back by 6 bases and J by 5 bases. CDR1 is MNHEY, CDR2 SMNVEV, per germline (reference sequence). The CDR3 is made up of 15 amino acids.

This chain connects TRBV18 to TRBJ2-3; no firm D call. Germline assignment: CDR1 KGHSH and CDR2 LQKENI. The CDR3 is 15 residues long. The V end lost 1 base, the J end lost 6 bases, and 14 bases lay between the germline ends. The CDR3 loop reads CASSPRLANTDTQYF. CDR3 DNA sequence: TGTGCCAGCTCACCACGGCTCGCCAATACGGATACGCAGTATTTT. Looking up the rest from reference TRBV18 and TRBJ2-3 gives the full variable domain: NAGVMQNPRHLVRRRGQEARLRCSPMKGHSHVYWYRQLPEEGLKFMVYLQKENIIDESGMPKERFSAEFPKEGPSILRIQQVVRGDSAAYFCASSPRLANTDTQYFGPGTRLTVL.